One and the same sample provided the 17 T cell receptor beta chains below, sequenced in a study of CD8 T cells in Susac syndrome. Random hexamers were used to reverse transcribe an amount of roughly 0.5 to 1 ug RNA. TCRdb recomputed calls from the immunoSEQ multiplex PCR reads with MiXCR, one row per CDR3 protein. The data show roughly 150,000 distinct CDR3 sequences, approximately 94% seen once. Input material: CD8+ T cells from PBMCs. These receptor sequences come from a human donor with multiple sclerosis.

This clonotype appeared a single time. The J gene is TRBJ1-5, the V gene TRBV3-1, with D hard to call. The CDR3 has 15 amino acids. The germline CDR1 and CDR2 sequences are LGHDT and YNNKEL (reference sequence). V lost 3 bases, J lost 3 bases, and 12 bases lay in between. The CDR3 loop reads CASSQGRTPNQPQHF. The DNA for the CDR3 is TGTGCCAGCAGCCAGGGGAGGACCCCCAATCAGCCCCAGCATTTT. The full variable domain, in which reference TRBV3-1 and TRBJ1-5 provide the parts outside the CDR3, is DTAVSQTPKYLVTQMGNDKSIKCEQNLGHDTMYWYKQDSKKFLKIMFSYNNKELIINETVPNRFSPKSPDKAHLNLHINSLELGDSAVYFCASSQGRTPNQPQHFGDGTRLSIL.

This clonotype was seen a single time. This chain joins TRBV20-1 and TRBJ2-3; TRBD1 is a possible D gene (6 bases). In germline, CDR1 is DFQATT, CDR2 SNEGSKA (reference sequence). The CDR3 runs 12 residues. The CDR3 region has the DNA TGCCCGGACAGCGCCGGCACAGATACGCAGTATTTT. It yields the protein CPDSAGTDTQYF.

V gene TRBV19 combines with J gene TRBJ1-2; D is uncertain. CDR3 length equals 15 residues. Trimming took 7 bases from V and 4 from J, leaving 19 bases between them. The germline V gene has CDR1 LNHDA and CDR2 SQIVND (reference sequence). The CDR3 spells CASTTEGDRLYGYTF. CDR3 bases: TGTGCCAGTACCACGGAAGGCGATCGGCTCTATGGCTACACCTTC.

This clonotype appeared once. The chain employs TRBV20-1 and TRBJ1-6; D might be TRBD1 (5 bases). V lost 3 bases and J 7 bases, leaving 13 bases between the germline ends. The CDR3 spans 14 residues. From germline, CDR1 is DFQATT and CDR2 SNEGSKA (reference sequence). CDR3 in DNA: TGCAGTGCTAGTGGGTTGGCAGGGAATTCACCCCTCCACTTT. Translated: CSASGLAGNSPLHF.

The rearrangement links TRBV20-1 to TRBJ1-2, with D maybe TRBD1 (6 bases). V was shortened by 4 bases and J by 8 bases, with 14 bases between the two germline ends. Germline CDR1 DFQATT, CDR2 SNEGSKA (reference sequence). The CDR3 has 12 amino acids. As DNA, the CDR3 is TGCAGTGCTATGTCAGGGGATAGGGGCTACACCTTC. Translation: CSAMSGDRGYTF.

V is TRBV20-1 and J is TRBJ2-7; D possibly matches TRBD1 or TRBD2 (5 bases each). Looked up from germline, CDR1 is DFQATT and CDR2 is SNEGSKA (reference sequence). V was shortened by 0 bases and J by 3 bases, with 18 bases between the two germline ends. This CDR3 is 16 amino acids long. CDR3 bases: TGCAGTGCTAGAGATCCGGGGACCTCGGGCGACTACGAGCAGTACTTC. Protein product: CSARDPGTSGDYEQYF.

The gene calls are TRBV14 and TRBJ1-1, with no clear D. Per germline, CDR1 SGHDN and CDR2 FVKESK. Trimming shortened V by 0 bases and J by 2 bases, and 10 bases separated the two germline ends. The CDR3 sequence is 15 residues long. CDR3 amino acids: CASSQDEGFNTEAFF. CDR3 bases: TGTGCCAGCAGCCAAGACGAGGGATTTAACACTGAAGCTTTCTTT.

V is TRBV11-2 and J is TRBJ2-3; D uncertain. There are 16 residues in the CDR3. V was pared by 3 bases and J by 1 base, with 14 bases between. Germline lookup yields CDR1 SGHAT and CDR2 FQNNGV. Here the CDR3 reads CASSFGPGSGTDTQYF. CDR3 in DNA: TGTGCCAGCAGCTTTGGACCAGGCTCTGGCACAGATACGCAGTATTTT.

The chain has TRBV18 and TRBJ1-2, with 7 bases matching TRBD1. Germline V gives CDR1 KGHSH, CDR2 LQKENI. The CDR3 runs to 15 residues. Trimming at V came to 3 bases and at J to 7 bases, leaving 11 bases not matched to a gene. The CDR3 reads CASSPDRRSPGGYTF. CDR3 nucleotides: TGTGCCAGCTCACCGGACAGGCGGTCCCCAGGTGGCTACACCTTC.

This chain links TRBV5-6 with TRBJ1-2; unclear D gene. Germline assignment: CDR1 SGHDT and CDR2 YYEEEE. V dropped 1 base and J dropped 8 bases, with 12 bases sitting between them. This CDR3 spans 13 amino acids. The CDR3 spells CASSLLRSRGYTF. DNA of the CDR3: TGTGCCAGCAGCTTGTTGCGGTCTCGGGGCTACACCTTC.

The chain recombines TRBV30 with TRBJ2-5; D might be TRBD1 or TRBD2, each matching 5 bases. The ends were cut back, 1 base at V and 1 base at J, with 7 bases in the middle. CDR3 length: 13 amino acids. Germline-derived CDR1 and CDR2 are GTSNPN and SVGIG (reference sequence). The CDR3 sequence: CAWSGDPQETQYF. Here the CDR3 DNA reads TGTGCCTGGAGTGGGGACCCCCAAGAGACCCAGTACTTC.

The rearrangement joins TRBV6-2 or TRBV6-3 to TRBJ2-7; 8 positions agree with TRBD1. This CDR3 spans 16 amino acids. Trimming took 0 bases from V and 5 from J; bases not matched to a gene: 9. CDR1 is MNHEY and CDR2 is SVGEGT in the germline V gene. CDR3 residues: CASSYSMSRGLDEQYF. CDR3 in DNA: TGTGCCAGCAGTTACTCAATGTCCAGGGGGCTCGACGAGCAGTACTTC.

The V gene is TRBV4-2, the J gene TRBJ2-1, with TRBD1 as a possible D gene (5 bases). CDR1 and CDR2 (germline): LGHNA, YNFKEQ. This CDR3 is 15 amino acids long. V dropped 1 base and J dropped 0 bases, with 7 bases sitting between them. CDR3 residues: CASSQAGISYNEQFF. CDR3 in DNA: TGTGCCAGCAGCCAAGCAGGGATCTCCTACAATGAGCAGTTCTTC.

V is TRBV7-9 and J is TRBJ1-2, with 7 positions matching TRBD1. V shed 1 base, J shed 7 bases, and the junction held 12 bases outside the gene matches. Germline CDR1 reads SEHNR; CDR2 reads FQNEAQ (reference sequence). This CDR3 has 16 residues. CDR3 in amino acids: CASSLGGGGASGGYTF. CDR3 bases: TGTGCCAGCAGCTTAGGTGGAGGGGGCGCATCGGGTGGCTACACCTTC.

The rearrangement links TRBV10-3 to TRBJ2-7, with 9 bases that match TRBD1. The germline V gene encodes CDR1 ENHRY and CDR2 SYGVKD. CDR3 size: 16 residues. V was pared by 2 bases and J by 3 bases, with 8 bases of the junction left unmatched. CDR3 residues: CAISETAGQGIYEQYF. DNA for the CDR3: TGTGCCATCAGTGAGACGGCCGGACAGGGGATCTACGAGCAGTACTTC.

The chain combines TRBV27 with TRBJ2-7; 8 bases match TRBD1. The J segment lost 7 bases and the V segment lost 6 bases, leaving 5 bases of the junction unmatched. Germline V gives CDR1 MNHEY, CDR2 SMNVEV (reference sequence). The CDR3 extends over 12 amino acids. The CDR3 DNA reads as TGTGCCAGCAGCGGACAGGGTAGGGAGCAGTACTTC. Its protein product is CASSGQGREQYF.

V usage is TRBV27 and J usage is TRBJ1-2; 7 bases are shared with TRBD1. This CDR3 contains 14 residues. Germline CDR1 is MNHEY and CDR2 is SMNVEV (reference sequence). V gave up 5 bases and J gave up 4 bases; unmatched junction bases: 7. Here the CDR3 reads CASSITGQLYGYTF. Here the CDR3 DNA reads TGTGCCAGCAGTATAACGGGACAGCTCTATGGCTACACCTTC.